A selection of T cell receptor beta chains follows, all from one sample in a study of control samples from healthy donors and cancer patients. Generated by immunoSEQ multiplex PCR, the TCRdb table keeps only in-frame clones and is missing some. The sample includes about 140,000 clones, just over 85% seen only once; the top ten take less than 2%. The sample was blood. These receptors all come from a man aged 18 to 29 in good health. Each CDR3 is given with its conserved first and last residue.

cdr3_aa	v_call	j_call
CAIRTRLAGDYNEQFF	TRBV10-3	TRBJ2-1
CASSRTVSYEQYF	TRBV9	TRBJ2-7
CASLKGSSDEQYF	TRBV6-5	TRBJ2-7
CASSGYSWSTEAFF	TRBV25-1	TRBJ1-1
CAWARGFGYEQYF	TRBV30	TRBJ2-7
CASSQGSGVYGYTF	TRBV4-2	TRBJ1-2
CAWTGERRLFF	TRBV30	TRBJ1-4
CASSTLGQGYTF	TRBV19	TRBJ1-2
CASSASVGTEAFF	TRBV9	TRBJ1-1
CASSDPGGGETQYF	TRBV28	TRBJ2-5
CASSLGSMNTEAFF	TRBV5-1	TRBJ1-1
CASSRGTDYNEQFF	TRBV7-9	TRBJ2-1
CATKSPDWNEQFF	TRBV19	TRBJ2-1
CASSKWRGAKSGNTIYF	TRBV21-1	TRBJ1-3
CASSYRTGGRLGNEKLFF	TRBV6-2/TRBV6-3	TRBJ1-4
CASSYLGPGYGYTF	TRBV28	TRBJ1-2
CASSPGLGYEQYF	TRBV5-6	TRBJ2-7
CATSPGRGTTSLYNEQFF	TRBV24-1	TRBJ2-1
CASSANSGANVLTF	TRBV4-1	TRBJ2-6
CASSSLGGRGYEQYF	TRBV7-9	TRBJ2-7
CASSPTGSWQYF	TRBV27	TRBJ2-7
CASSLGGAGLDTQYF	TRBV14	TRBJ2-3
CASSQDLRSQINYEQYF	TRBV4-3	TRBJ2-7
CASSPPGTAHGYTF	TRBV3-1/TRBV3-2	TRBJ1-2
CASRWGSSYEQYF	TRBV28	TRBJ2-7
CASSLDTSGREQYF	TRBV11-2	TRBJ2-7
CATSDPGQGSQETQYF	TRBV24-1	TRBJ2-5
CASSQGTIAKNIQYF	TRBV3-1/TRBV3-2	TRBJ2-4
CASSPYRRTGELFF	TRBV13	TRBJ2-2
CASSFSPNTEAFF	TRBV18	TRBJ1-1
CASSSLLSGDRGIEQYF	TRBV28	TRBJ2-7
CASSFGGSYNSPLHF	TRBV28	TRBJ1-6
CASSLGPSTDTQYF	TRBV7-3	TRBJ2-3
CASSYSPGGGTGELFF	TRBV6-2/TRBV6-3	TRBJ2-2
CASSSRGGAFF	TRBV7-9	TRBJ1-1
CASSSMLTDTQYF	TRBV6-2/TRBV6-3	TRBJ2-3
CASSYSQLGGNQPQHF	TRBV7-2	TRBJ1-5
CATRGQGEGYTF	TRBV24-1	TRBJ1-2
CASSPWVSGGVFEQYF	TRBV28	TRBJ2-7
CASSQAPGANVLTF	TRBV3-1/TRBV3-2	TRBJ2-6
CASSLGFGGGADTQYF	TRBV11-2	TRBJ2-3
CASSQGQAELFF	TRBV4-3	TRBJ1-4
CASSSLTARGGSGANVLTF	TRBV5-1	TRBJ2-6
CASSLTGAVEKLFF	TRBV5-1	TRBJ1-4
CASSQDSFDRNTIYF	TRBV3-1/TRBV3-2	TRBJ1-3
CASSPHGRSGNTIYF	TRBV7-9	TRBJ1-3
CASSQVPGRNQPQHF	TRBV4-1	TRBJ1-5
CASSIDPTNEKLFF	TRBV19	TRBJ1-4
CASSLNRGNEQFF	TRBV5-4	TRBJ2-1
CASSYSVAGDPTDTQYF	TRBV6-2/TRBV6-3	TRBJ2-3
CASSITSGGSGELFF	TRBV19	TRBJ2-2
CASTFRGGAGGYTF	TRBV5-4	TRBJ1-2
CASSYSPWDEAFF	TRBV28	TRBJ1-1
CASSLLEGYNEQFF	TRBV28	TRBJ2-1
CASSLLSGGAQETQYF	TRBV7-9	TRBJ2-5
CASSFIATNEKLFF	TRBV5-6	TRBJ1-4
CASSLASGGYTQYF	TRBV27	TRBJ2-3
CASSYSWLYQETQYF	TRBV6-5	TRBJ2-5
CASSPDSYNEQFF	TRBV19	TRBJ2-1
CASRDSGGTNYGYTF	TRBV4-3	TRBJ1-2